This T cell receptor (beta chain) was identified in a study of cytomegalovirus exposure and HLA in healthy donors. The primer mix had 60 Vbeta and 13 Jbeta primers. Profiling relied on immunoSEQ multiplex PCR, and the TCRdb table lists in-frame clones only, not all of them. The sample has 150,000 or so clones; about 74% are singletons. General study findings and limits: Rare sequences made up most TCRs, while some public TCRs were found in many donors.

Regarding this clone: Its antigen is unidentified.

V lost 6 bases, J lost 6 bases, and 11 bases stayed unmatched. The germline CDR1 and CDR2 sequences are MDHEN and SYDVKM. The CDR3 runs 15 residues. The chain is built from TRBV28 and TRBJ2-1, with 7 bases identical to TRBD1. This clonotype was obtained from a young man in good health and CMV-seropositive. The specimen sequenced was PBMCs. CDR3 DNA: TGTGCCAGCAGAGACGGGACAGAGACCTTCAATGAGCAGTTCTTC. This translates into CASRDGTETFNEQFF.